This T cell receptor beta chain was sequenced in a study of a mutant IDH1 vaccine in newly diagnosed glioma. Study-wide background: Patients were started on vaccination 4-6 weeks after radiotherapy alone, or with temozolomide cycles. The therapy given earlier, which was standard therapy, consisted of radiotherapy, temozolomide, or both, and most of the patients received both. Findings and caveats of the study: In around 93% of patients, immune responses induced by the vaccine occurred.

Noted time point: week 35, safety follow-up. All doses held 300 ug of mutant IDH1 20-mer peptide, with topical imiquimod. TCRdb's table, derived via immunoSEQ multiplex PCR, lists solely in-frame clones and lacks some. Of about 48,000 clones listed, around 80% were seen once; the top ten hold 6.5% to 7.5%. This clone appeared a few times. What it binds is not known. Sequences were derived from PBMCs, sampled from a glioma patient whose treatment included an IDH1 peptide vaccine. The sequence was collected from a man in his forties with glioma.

As DNA, the CDR3 is TGTGCCAGCGGACACAGGGCTGGAAACACCATATATTTT. It specifies CASGHRAGNTIYF. The chain carries TRBV13 and TRBJ1-3; possibly TRBD1 for D (6 bases). The CDR3 is 13 amino acids. V was trimmed by 8 bases and J by 2 bases, leaving 10 bases between them. CDR1 is PRHDT, CDR2 FYEKMQ, per germline (reference sequence).